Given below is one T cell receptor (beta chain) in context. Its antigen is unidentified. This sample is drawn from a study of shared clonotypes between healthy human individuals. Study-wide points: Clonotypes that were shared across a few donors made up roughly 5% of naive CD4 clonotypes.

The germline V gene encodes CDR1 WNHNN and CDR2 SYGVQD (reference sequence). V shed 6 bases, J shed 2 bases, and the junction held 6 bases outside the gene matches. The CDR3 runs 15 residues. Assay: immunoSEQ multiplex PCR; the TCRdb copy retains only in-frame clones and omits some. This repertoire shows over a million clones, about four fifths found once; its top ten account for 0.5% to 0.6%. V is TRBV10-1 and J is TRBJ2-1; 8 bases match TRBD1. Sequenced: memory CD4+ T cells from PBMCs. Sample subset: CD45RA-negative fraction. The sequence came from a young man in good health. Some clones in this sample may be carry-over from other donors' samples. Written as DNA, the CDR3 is TGCGCCAGCAGCGGAGGACAGGGCGCCTACAATGAGCAGTTCTTC. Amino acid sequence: CASSGGQGAYNEQFF.